Below are 3 T cell receptor beta chains sequenced from a single sample in a study of cytomegalovirus exposure and HLA in healthy donors. PCR amplification relied on 60 Vbeta primers (plus 13 Jbeta primers). Sequencing used immunoSEQ multiplex PCR; TCRdb keeps in-frame clones, though not all of them. This table holds 76,000 or so clones, roughly 73% found once. The sequenced sample consisted of PBMCs. The receptors were sampled from a woman aged 40-49 years in good health and CMV-seropositive.

J is TRBJ2-1 and V is TRBV19; a possible D gene is TRBD1 (6 bases). This CDR3 has 14 amino acids. Germline V lookup: CDR1 LNHDA, CDR2 SQIVND (reference sequence). V gave up 3 bases and J gave up 7 bases, with 13 bases separating them. The DNA for the CDR3 is TGTGCCAGTAGTATTCCCTACAGGGATAATGAGCAGTTCTTC. Translated: CASSIPYRDNEQFF. The entire variable domain, with the rest obtained from reference TRBV19 and TRBJ2-1, is as follows: DGGITQSPKYLFRKEGQNVTLSCEQNLNHDAMYWYRQDPGQGLRLIYYSQIVNDFQKGDIAEGYSVSREKKESFPLTVTSAQKNPTAFYLCASSIPYRDNEQFFGPGTRLTVL.

The rearrangement uses TRBV30 and TRBJ2-5, with D tentatively TRBD1 (6 bases). TRBJ2-7 explains the end of the DNA better; the J call may be wrong. Looked up from germline, CDR1 is GTSNPN and CDR2 is SVGIG (reference sequence). The CDR3 covers 15 residues. The CDR3 protein is CAWSVGTLKLYEQYF. Here the CDR3 DNA reads TGTGCCTGGAGTGTAGGGACACTAAAACTCTACGAGCAGTACTTC.

This rearrangement joins TRBV5-6 to TRBJ1-6; D uncertain. Deletions cut 0 bases from V and 11 bases from J, with 12 bases between. CDR3 length equals 14 residues. CDR1 is SGHDT, CDR2 YYEEEE, per germline. The CDR3 DNA reads TGTGCCAGCAGCTTGGGCCGCAAAGAGGCACCCCTCCACTTT. It is translated as CASSLGRKEAPLHF.